Listed below are T cell receptor beta chains from one sample, sequenced in a study of blood T cell repertoires in COVID-19. Sequencing used immunoSEQ multiplex PCR; TCRdb keeps in-frame clones, though not all of them. Counted here are 65,000 to 100,000 clones, around 90% occurring once; the ten biggest clones make up about 4.4%. Sequenced input: peripheral blood. Source of these receptors: an elderly woman with acute or convalescent COVID-19. Each CDR3 is given with its conserved first and last residue. D genes are given only for firm matches. Size tells how often a clone was seen (once, few, many) or the class of an expanded clone, and some rows leave it out.

d_call: -; v_call: TRBV12-3/TRBV12-4; j_call: TRBJ2-7; clone_size: -; cdr3_aa: CASSKTAHEQYF; cdr3_nt: TGTGCCAGCAGTAAAACAGCCCACGAGCAGTACTTC
d_call: -; v_call: TRBV25-1; j_call: TRBJ1-6; clone_size: -; cdr3_aa: CASSEQGTSPLHF; cdr3_nt: TGTGCCAGCAGTGAGCAGGGGACATCACCCCTCCACTTT
d_call: -; v_call: TRBV11-2; j_call: TRBJ2-3; clone_size: -; cdr3_aa: CASSSRGMLGTDTQYF; cdr3_nt: TGTGCCAGCAGCTCCCGAGGGATGCTGGGCACAGATACGCAGTATTTT
d_call: -; v_call: TRBV7-8; j_call: TRBJ2-3; clone_size: -; cdr3_aa: CASSLGQGPDTQYF; cdr3_nt: TGTGCCAGCAGCTTAGGGCAGGGCCCAGATACGCAGTATTTT
d_call: TRBD1; v_call: TRBV7-2; j_call: TRBJ1-1; clone_size: -; cdr3_aa: CASSRVQGAEAFF; cdr3_nt: TGTGCCAGCAGCCGAGTACAGGGGGCTGAAGCTTTCTTT
d_call: -; v_call: TRBV7-3; j_call: TRBJ1-1; clone_size: few; cdr3_aa: CASSLSEITEAFF; cdr3_nt: TGTGCCAGCAGCTTAAGCGAGATCACTGAAGCTTTCTTT
d_call: TRBD1; v_call: TRBV7-3; j_call: TRBJ2-1; clone_size: -; cdr3_aa: CASSYRDRDEQFF; cdr3_nt: TGTGCCAGCAGCTACCGAGACAGGGATGAGCAGTTCTTC
d_call: -; v_call: TRBV4-2; j_call: TRBJ2-2; clone_size: -; cdr3_aa: CASSQDTGTGELFF; cdr3_nt: TGTGCCAGCAGCCAAGATACGGGGACCGGGGAGCTGTTTTTT
d_call: -; v_call: TRBV5-4; j_call: TRBJ2-7; clone_size: -; cdr3_aa: CASSPDRFYEQYF; cdr3_nt: TGTGCCAGCAGCCCGGACAGATTCTACGAGCAGTACTTC
d_call: TRBD1; v_call: TRBV4-2; j_call: TRBJ2-5; clone_size: -; cdr3_aa: CASSRTGAGETQYF; cdr3_nt: TGTGCCAGCAGCCGCACAGGGGCAGGAGAGACCCAGTACTTC
d_call: -; v_call: TRBV27; j_call: TRBJ1-5; clone_size: -; cdr3_aa: CASRNTGSWHQPQHF; cdr3_nt: TGTGCCAGCAGGAACACAGGGTCGTGGCATCAGCCCCAGCATTTT
d_call: -; v_call: TRBV5-8; j_call: TRBJ2-3; clone_size: once; cdr3_aa: CASSSYRDSDTQYF; cdr3_nt: TGTGCCAGCAGCTCGTACAGGGATTCGGATACGCAGTATTTT
d_call: -; v_call: TRBV19; j_call: TRBJ1-1; clone_size: -; cdr3_aa: CASSIGLGGANTEAFF; cdr3_nt: TGTGCCAGTAGTATTGGCCTGGGGGGGGCGAACACTGAAGCTTTCTTT